A single sample gave rise to the 21 T cell receptor beta chains below, sequenced in a study of blood T cell repertoires in COVID-19 (dated by TCRdb to 2018 to 2020). The library was generated by the immunoSEQ multiplex PCR assay. TCRdb took this table from immuneACCESS and kept in-frame rearrangements with V and J called. Such tables lack part of the clones; where checked against another copy, unresolved V genes explain under half of the gap, and the rest is unexplained. For this sample there are some 240,000 clones; around 83% appear just once. The biggest ten clones account for about 1.4% of the sample. Source material: peripheral blood. Receptors were obtained from a woman in her thirties or forties who had recovered from COVID-19.

The CDR3 DNA follows: TGCGCCAGCGCCCCCACGGGACAGCCCGTCGATGGCTACACCTTC. As protein: CASAPTGQPVDGYTF. The rearrangement uses TRBV4-3 and TRBJ1-2, with 7 bases identical to TRBD1. CDR1 LGHNA and CDR2 YSLEER come from the germline V gene. This CDR3 is built from 15 residues. The V gene end was trimmed by 8 bases and the J gene end by 6 bases; junction bases not matched to a gene: 15.

The chain has TRBV7-3 and TRBJ1-2; 9 bases agree with TRBD1. J gave up 9 bases and V 5 bases, and 7 bases lay outside the gene matches. The CDR3 is 13 amino acids. Per the germline V gene, CDR1 is SGHTA and CDR2 is FQGTGA. This CDR3 reads CASSPGQGLRYTF. The CDR3 nucleotides read TGTGCCAGCAGCCCTGGACAGGGGTTACGCTACACCTTC. Drawing the rest from reference TRBV7-3 and TRBJ1-2, the complete variable domain is GAGVSQTPSNKVTEKGKYVELRCDPISGHTALYWYRQSLGQGPEFLIYFQGTGAADDSGLPNDRFFAVRPEGSVSTLKIQRTERGDSAVYLCASSPGQGLRYTFGSGTRLTVV.

This clone was found a few times. CDR3 sequence: CASSLEDRYYGYTF. CDR3 nucleotide sequence: TGTGCCAGCAGCTTAGAGGACAGGTACTATGGCTACACCTTC. The chain uses TRBV7-2 and TRBJ1-2, with 7 bases aligning to TRBD1. The CDR3 covers 14 residues. CDR1 SGHTA and CDR2 FQGNSA come from the germline V gene. Unmatched junction bases numbered 2, after V lost 1 base and J lost 3 bases.

This clone was picked up one time. The J gene is TRBJ2-7, the V gene TRBV28; tentative D call: TRBD1 (6 bases). Between the trimmed V and J ends, which lost 5 bases and 1 base, there was a span of 12 bases. Germline V CDR1 and CDR2: MDHEN, SYDVKM. There are 14 residues in the CDR3. The CDR3 DNA follows: TGTGCCAGCAGTACGCCTGGACAGTCCTACGAGCAGTACTTC. Residues: CASSTPGQSYEQYF.

The V call is TRBV3-1 (or the pseudogene TRBV3-2), the J call TRBJ1-2; D is undetermined. Between the trimmed V and J ends, which lost 0 bases and 8 bases, there was a span of 10 bases. This CDR3 comprises 13 residues. Per germline, CDR1 LGHDT and CDR2 YNNKEL (reference sequence). The CDR3 here is CASSQDSRGGYTF. CDR3 DNA sequence: TGTGCCAGCAGCCAAGATTCCAGAGGCGGCTACACCTTC.

The V gene is TRBV19, the J gene TRBJ2-3; TRBD2 matches 9 bases. With 4 bases clipped from V and 1 base from J, the junction kept 6 bases outside the gene matches. This CDR3 comprises 16 residues. CDR1 LNHDA and CDR2 SQIVND come from the germline V gene (reference sequence). The CDR3 DNA is TGTGCCAGTAGTACCCTTGCGGGGGGGGGCACAGATACGCAGTATTTT. Its translation is CASSTLAGGGTDTQYF.

The chain is built from TRBV7-2 and TRBJ2-5; 8 positions agree with TRBD1. From germline, CDR1 is SGHTA and CDR2 FQGNSA. The CDR3 is made up of 15 amino acids. After removal of 4 bases from V and 4 bases from J, the junction contained 8 bases not matched to a gene. CDR3 residues: CASSSMTGAPETQYF. The CDR3, as DNA: TGTGCCAGCAGCTCCATGACAGGGGCTCCAGAGACCCAGTACTTC.

The genes are TRBV6-5 and TRBJ2-1; 9 nucleotides align to TRBD1. Looked up from germline, CDR1 is MNHEY and CDR2 is SVGAGI. This CDR3 spans 14 amino acids. J gave up 4 bases and V 7 bases, and 5 bases lay outside the gene matches. CDR3 sequence: CASNRGQGYNEQFF. The CDR3 coding sequence is TGTGCCAGCAATAGGGGACAGGGATACAATGAGCAGTTCTTC.

The chain has TRBV28 and TRBJ2-3; 7 nucleotides agree with TRBD1. The V and J ends lost 5 bases and 0 bases, in that order; junction bases with no gene match: 8. The length of the CDR3 is 16 residues. In germline, CDR1 is MDHEN, CDR2 SYDVKM. The CDR3 loop reads CASSRDRDGSTDTQYF. CDR3 nucleotides: TGTGCCAGCAGTCGAGACAGGGATGGAAGCACAGATACGCAGTATTTT.

The chain uses TRBV7-3 and TRBJ2-3; possibly TRBD1 for D (6 bases). V gave up 6 bases and J gave up 0 bases, with 19 bases separating them. The CDR3 contains 17 residues. Germline assignment: CDR1 SGHTA and CDR2 FQGTGA. The CDR3 bases are TGTGCCAGCAGTCTAGGTACAGGGAGCAAGAGCACAGATACGCAGTATTTT. It specifies CASSLGTGSKSTDTQYF.

This chain connects TRBV19 to TRBJ2-3; D remains ambiguous. Germline CDR1 reads LNHDA; CDR2 reads SQIVND (reference sequence). The CDR3 spans 15 residues. V lost 5 bases, J lost 0 bases, and 12 bases lay in between. The CDR3: CASSPYSTSTDTQYF. Here the CDR3 DNA reads TGTGCCAGTAGTCCTTACTCGACTAGCACAGATACGCAGTATTTT.

V gene TRBV7-2 combines with J gene TRBJ1-1, with D tentatively TRBD1 (5 bases). Germline V CDR1 and CDR2: SGHTA, FQGNSA. CDR3 size: 14 residues. V was trimmed by 5 bases and J by 7 bases, leaving 17 bases between them. DNA of the CDR3: TGTGCCAGCAGCCCCCCAGGCCGGGGGGGTGAAGCTTTCTTT. This translates into CASSPPGRGGEAFF.

As to this clone: Other DNA sequences in the same sample also yield this CDR3. For the CDR3, the DNA is TGTGCCAGCAGCCTCTACAATGAGCAGTTCTTC. It codes for CASSLYNEQFF. The V gene is TRBV5-6, the J gene TRBJ2-1; D not resolved. The V end was cut by 4 bases, the J end by 3 bases, with 2 bases between. Germline values: CDR1 SGHDT, CDR2 YYEEEE. CDR3 length equals 11 residues.

The V call is TRBV5-1, the J call TRBJ1-2, with D maybe TRBD1 (6 bases). V was trimmed by 3 bases and J by 6 bases, leaving 21 bases between them. Germline V lookup: CDR1 SGHRS, CDR2 YFSETQ. The length of the CDR3 is 16 residues. The CDR3 DNA sequence: TGCGCCAGCAGCTACGACGGGTCTTTGGGGGCGGATGGCTACACCTTC. It codes for CASSYDGSLGADGYTF.

The CDR3 coding sequence is TGTGCCAGCAGTCCGCTGCCGGGGACTGGAAACACCATATATTTT. Protein product: CASSPLPGTGNTIYF. The V gene is TRBV28, the J gene TRBJ1-3, with no clear D. Trimming took off 5 bases at V and 2 bases at J, with 13 bases between the two ends. The CDR3 covers 15 residues. From germline, CDR1 is MDHEN and CDR2 SYDVKM.

This chain's CDR3 is CASSAPAAGGPGDTQYF. CDR3 DNA sequence: TGTGCCAGCAGCGCACCAGCGGCGGGGGGGCCGGGAGATACGCAGTATTTT. The chain has TRBV9 and TRBJ2-3; TRBD2 matches at 9 bases. CDR3 length: 17 residues. Trimming took 3 bases from V and 5 from J; bases not matched to a gene: 13. Germline CDR1 and CDR2: SGDLS and YYNGEE.

The CDR3 DNA sequence: TGTGCCTGGAGTTGGAGGGATAATCAGCCCCAGCATTTT. Encoded protein: CAWSWRDNQPQHF. The V and J genes are TRBV30 and TRBJ1-5; D is unresolved. The V end was cut by 2 bases, the J end by 4 bases, with 9 bases between. The CDR3 sequence is 13 residues long. In germline, CDR1 is GTSNPN, CDR2 SVGIG (reference sequence).

V is TRBV4-3 and J is TRBJ2-3; 11 positions agree with TRBD2. CDR1 is LGHNA, CDR2 YSLEER, per germline. This CDR3 region has 15 residues. V was clipped by 3 bases and J by 5 bases; unmatched bases: 4. CDR3 amino acids: CASSQAGTSGDTQYF. In DNA, the CDR3 is TGCGCCAGCAGCCAGGCCGGGACTAGCGGAGATACGCAGTATTTT.

Only one count was recorded for this clone. The genes are TRBV6-6 and TRBJ1-2, with 9 bases that match TRBD1. V shed 2 bases, J shed 0 bases, and the junction held 4 bases outside the gene matches. From germline, CDR1 is MNHNY and CDR2 SVGAGI (reference sequence). CDR3 size: 16 residues. As DNA, the CDR3 is TGTGCCAGCAGTTACGTGGGGGACAGGGCTAACTATGGCTACACCTTC. This translates into CASSYVGDRANYGYTF.

The chain recombines TRBV12-3 or TRBV12-4 with TRBJ2-5; D is possibly TRBD1 (5 bases). V shed 6 bases and J shed 5 bases, with 13 bases lying between them. CDR3 size: 13 residues. DNA for the CDR3: TGTGCCAGCAGCCAAGGGGCTTTGGAGACCCAGTACTTC. This encodes CASSQGALETQYF.

The chain employs TRBV28 and TRBJ2-1, with 8 bases that match TRBD1. Unmatched junction bases numbered 10, after V lost 6 bases and J lost 15 bases. The CDR3 length is 12 residues. Germline V CDR1 and CDR2: MDHEN, SYDVKM. The CDR3 bases are TGTGCCAGCAGCCCCGGGACAGGCTTTTTGTTCTTC. It specifies CASSPGTGFLFF.